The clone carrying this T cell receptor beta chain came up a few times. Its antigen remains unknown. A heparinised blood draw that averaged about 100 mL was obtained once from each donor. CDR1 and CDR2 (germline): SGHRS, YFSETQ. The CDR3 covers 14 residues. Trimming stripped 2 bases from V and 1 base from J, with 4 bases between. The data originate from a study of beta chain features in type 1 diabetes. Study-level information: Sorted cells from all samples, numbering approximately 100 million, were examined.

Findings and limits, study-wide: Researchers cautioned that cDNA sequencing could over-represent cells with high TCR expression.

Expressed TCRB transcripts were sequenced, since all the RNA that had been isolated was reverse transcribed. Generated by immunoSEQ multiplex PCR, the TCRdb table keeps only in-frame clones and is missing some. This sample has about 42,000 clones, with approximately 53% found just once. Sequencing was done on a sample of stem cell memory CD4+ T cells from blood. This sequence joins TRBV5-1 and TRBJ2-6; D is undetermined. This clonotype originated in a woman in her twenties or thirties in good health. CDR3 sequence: CASSLSSGANVLTF. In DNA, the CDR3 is TGCGCCAGCAGCTTATCTTCTGGGGCCAACGTCCTGACTTTC. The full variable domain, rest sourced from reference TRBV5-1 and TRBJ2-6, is KAGVTQTPRYLIKTRGQQVTLSCSPISGHRSVSWYQQTPGQGLQFLFEYFSETQRNKGNFPGRFSGRQFSNSRSEMNVSTLELGDSALYLCASSLSSGANVLTFGAGSRLTVL.